This TCR beta chain was obtained from a study of Graves' ophthalmopathy and Graves' hyperthyroidism. Turning to the study itself: Peripheral blood samples were taken at initial diagnosis, before any treatment. Study results and limitations: Among expanded thyroid clonotypes above 0.001 frequency, most also occurred in blood.

In its sample, this clonotype was seen many times. Antigen unknown. A duration under 3 months, NOSPECS ≥4, CAS ≥3 and moderate-to-severe activity characterized the donors with ophthalmopathy. The PBMCs were taken from about 10 ml of fresh peripheral blood. Germline CDR1 is KGHDR and CDR2 is SFDVKD. This CDR3 contains 14 residues. Trimming removed 6 bases from V and 6 bases from J, with 13 bases in between. The authors amplified TCR beta CDR3 regions, and they did so from RNA transcripts for repertoire sequencing. RT-PCR was first run with HTBI primers, then multiplex PCR in a second round. TCRdb fed the multiplex PCR reads into MiXCR, producing one record per CDR3 protein. Here the sample spans around 400,000 distinct CDR3 sequences, about 18% being singletons.

The sequence was obtained from a woman between 18 and 30 years old with Graves' ophthalmopathy. V and J are TRBV24-1 and TRBJ2-2; TRBD1 is a possible D gene (6 bases). Sequenced sample: peripheral blood. The CDR3 coding sequence is TGTGCCACCAGTTCCGGGACAACCCCCGGGGAGCTGTTTTTT. As protein: CATSSGTTPGELFF.